This TCR beta chain was obtained from a study of T-cell memory formation after mild COVID-19. Study-wide results and limits: There was a balanced CD4/CD8 profile in clones contracting day 15 to 85, and later expanders leaned CD4+.

In this sample, this clonotype turned up a few times. Its cognate antigen is unknown. The CDR3 is 11 amino acids. Trimming shortened V by 5 bases and J by 9 bases, and 8 bases separated the two germline ends. In TCRdb, the 5' RACE reads were re-called with MiXCR into one record per CDR3 protein. This repertoire shows 580,000 or so distinct CDR3 sequences, 17% found once; its top ten account for roughly 7.8%. The receptor comes from an adult woman who had mild COVID-19 (a few samples of this study predate the infection). Cell type and time point are not known. This chain connects TRBV12-3 or TRBV12-4 to TRBJ2-1, with D possibly matching TRBD1 (6 bases). The sample taken for sequencing was PBMCs or a T cell subset sorted from them (not recorded which). For the CDR3, the DNA is TGTGCCAGCAGTCTACAGGGTGAGCAGTTCTTC. This sequence encodes CASSLQGEQFF.